A selection of T cell receptor beta chains follows, all from one sample in a study of blood T cells in healthy people across ages. TCRdb re-analysed the 5' RACE reads in MiXCR, keeping a single row per CDR3 protein. Among hundreds of thousands of distinct CDR3 sequences listed, around 20% were seen once. Sequencing input: blood. The receptors stem from a man between 65 and 85 years old in good health. Both conserved end residues are part of each CDR3. A D gene is named only where the DNA matches it firmly. Rows may omit the clone size; those that give it use once, few, many or a size class.

TRBV7-9	TRBJ1-2	-	TRBD1	TGTGCCAGCAGCGGACAGACAGGGGGCGCGAATGGCTACACCTTC	CASSGQTGGANGYTF
TRBV20-1	TRBJ2-1	-	-	TGCAGTGCCGCCCTTAGGGGCGAGCAGTTCTTC	CSAALRGEQFF
TRBV6-5	TRBJ2-7	-	-	TGTGCCAGCAGTGCCACCGGGATCTACTCCTACGAGCAGTACTTC	CASSATGIYSYEQYF
TRBV12-3/TRBV12-4	TRBJ1-2	-	TRBD1	TGTGCCAGCAGTTGGGGACAGGGGGCATATGGCTACACCTTC	CASSWGQGAYGYTF
TRBV10-3	TRBJ2-5	few	TRBD2	TGTGCCATCAGTGAGCCCCGTTCGGGGACTAGCCCAGAGACCCAGTACTTC	CAISEPRSGTSPETQYF
TRBV12-3/TRBV12-4	TRBJ2-3	few	TRBD1	TGTGCCAGCAGTGCCGGGACAGACACAGATACGCAGTATTTT	CASSAGTDTDTQYF
TRBV5-1	TRBJ2-7	-	TRBD1	TGCGCCAGCAGCTCAGCTGGGACAGGCCAAATTCAGCAGTACTTC	CASSSAGTGQIQQYF
TRBV20-1	TRBJ2-7	-	-	TGCAGTGCTAATCGGGGAGCCTACGAGCAGTACTTC	CSANRGAYEQYF
TRBV20-1	TRBJ1-6	-	TRBD1	TGCAGTGCTAGAGGGGGACAGCTAGACAATTCACCCCTCCACTTT	CSARGGQLDNSPLHF
TRBV2	TRBJ2-1	few	-	TGTGCCAGCAGTGTCGGGAGTGGAAATGAGCAGTTCTTC	CASSVGSGNEQFF
TRBV12-3/TRBV12-4	TRBJ2-5	many	TRBD2	TGTGCCAGCAGTGTGTACTCCGGGACTAATCAAGAGACCCAGTACTTC	CASSVYSGTNQETQYF
TRBV6-5	TRBJ1-4	few	-	TGTGCCAGCAGTTCCGTTTCTAGAAAACTGTTTTTT	CASSSVSRKLFF
TRBV29-1	TRBJ2-3	few	TRBD1	TGCAGCGTTGGGACAGGGGGCTTGGCAGATACGCAGTATTTT	CSVGTGGLADTQYF
TRBV7-2	TRBJ1-2	-	-	TGTGCCAGCAGCTTCCCACTTTATGGCTATGGCTACACCTTC	CASSFPLYGYGYTF
TRBV9	TRBJ2-7	-	-	TGTGCCAGCAGCGTAGACCTTCAGGGAACAGAGCAGTACTTC	CASSVDLQGTEQYF